The clone carrying this TCR beta chain was counted a few times. No antigen is known for it. This sample was included in a study of T cell repertoires in cytomegalovirus infection. Study conclusions and caveats: Summed public TCR beta family frequency identified CMV carriers bearing the relevant HLA.

From the reads, TCRdb called clonotypes with MiXCR, one entry per CDR3 protein. The sample holds around 900,000 distinct CDR3 sequences, under 40% seen once. Germline V CDR1 and CDR2: SGHAT, FQDESV (reference sequence). This CDR3 spans 15 amino acids. Trimming took 7 bases from V and 2 from J, leaving 18 bases between them. This clonotype was sampled from a human donor in good health (CMV status not recorded). Some clones in this sample may be carry-over from other donors' samples. The sample here was cultured CD8+ T cells from PBMCs, taken from culture after CMV antigen stimulation. The rearrangement uses TRBV11-1 and TRBJ2-7; D may be TRBD2 (6 bases). This chain's CDR3 is CASIPPSAPAYEQYF. The CDR3 region has the DNA TGTGCCAGCATCCCTCCTAGCGCACCCGCCTACGAGCAGTACTTC.